The 5 T cell receptor beta chains below were found in one sample sequenced in a study of CD4 T cells in relation to SARS-CoV-2 and coronaviruses. Before the COVID-19 pandemic, during about 2011-2019, CD4+ T cells were taken from unexposed donors. After about 11 days of culture, CD4+ T cells were isolated. Sequencing used immunoSEQ multiplex PCR; TCRdb keeps in-frame clones, though not all of them. This table has under 13,000 clones, 70% to 80% appearing once. Their specific antigens are unknown. The material sequenced was CD4+ T cells from PBMCs, cultured in vitro. These receptors were obtained from a human donor in good health.

The chain recombines TRBV3-1 (or the pseudogene TRBV3-2) with TRBJ2-5; D is unresolved. CDR1 and CDR2 (germline): LGHDT, YNNKEL (reference sequence). V gave up 1 base and J gave up 9 bases, with 12 bases separating them. The CDR3 extends over 13 amino acids. CDR3 in DNA: TGTGCCAGCAGCCAAGGGTTACGTTGGGCCCAGTACTTC. Its protein product is CASSQGLRWAQYF.

The V call is TRBV7-9, the J call TRBJ1-1, with D uncertain. The V gene's germline CDR1 is SEHNR and CDR2 FQNEAQ (reference sequence). The CDR3 consists of 12 residues. Trimming pared 1 base from V and 8 bases from J, leaving 8 bases between. This chain's CDR3 is CASSLGGLEAFF. The CDR3 DNA follows: TGTGCCAGCAGCTTAGGAGGTCTCGAAGCTTTCTTT.

This clone appeared once. The chain is built from TRBV4-3 and TRBJ1-5; 8 bases match TRBD1. The CDR3 length is 15 residues. V gave up 0 bases and J gave up 6 bases; unmatched junction bases: 4. Germline-derived CDR1 and CDR2 are LGHNA and YSLEER. CDR3 sequence: CASSQDTGGGQPQHF. The DNA of the CDR3 is TGCGCCAGCAGCCAAGATACAGGGGGAGGTCAGCCCCAGCATTTT.

This clone has more than one count but fewer than ten. CDR3 nucleotides: TGCAGCGTTTCTGGGGACAGGGGGGTATCCTATGGCTACACCTTC. It encodes CSVSGDRGVSYGYTF. The gene calls are TRBV29-1 and TRBJ1-2, with 11 positions matching TRBD1. Germline CDR1 SQVTM, CDR2 ANQGSEA. The junction had 9 bases not matched to a gene; V was cut back by 5 bases and J by 4 bases. CDR3 length equals 15 residues.

DNA of the CDR3: TGTGCCAGCAGCCGACAGGTTCAGCAGTACTTC. Its protein product is CASSRQVQQYF. The rearrangement joins TRBV12-3 or TRBV12-4 to TRBJ2-7; tentative D call: TRBD1 (6 bases). Trimming took 6 bases from V and 8 from J, leaving 11 bases between them. This CDR3 region has 11 residues.